A selection of T cell receptor beta chains follows, all from one sample in a study of CD8+CD57+ T cells in acquired aplastic anemia. TCRdb called the reads again in MiXCR, with one record for every CDR3 protein. The repertoire consists of more than 150,000 distinct CDR3 sequences, with approximately 48% occurring once and the leading ten covering about 2%. The sequenced sample was sorted CD4+, CD8+, or CD8+CD57+ T cells (not recorded which) from PBMCs. The receptor set was obtained from a human donor with aplastic anemia. CDR3s include the opening cysteine and the closing phenylalanine or tryptophan. The D gene is left open where the match is weak. Size values are once, few and many counts, or a class for expanded clones, and some rows have none.

abundance	d_gene	j_gene	v_gene	CDR3aa	CDR3nt
.	.	TRBJ1-1	TRBV20-1	CSAREGLNTEAFF	TGCAGTGCCAGAGAGGGTCTGAACACTGAAGCTTTCTTT
.	.	TRBJ1-2	TRBV7-8	CASSFKGANYGYTF	TGTGCCAGCAGCTTCAAGGGAGCTAACTATGGCTACACCTTC
.	.	TRBJ2-5	TRBV2	CASSPRERETQYF	TGTGCCAGCTCCCCGAGGGAGCGAGAGACCCAGTACTTC
.	.	TRBJ2-7	TRBV7-9	CASSPPLVGEQYF	TGTGCCAGCAGCCCCCCCTTGGTTGGTGAGCAGTACTTC
many	.	TRBJ1-5	TRBV12-3/TRBV12-4	CASSPLGGANQPQHF	TGTGCCAGCAGTCCCTTGGGGGGGGCCAATCAGCCCCAGCATTTT
.	.	TRBJ2-2	TRBV24-1	CATSDPPSGGELFF	TGTGCCACCAGTGACCCCCCTTCGGGAGGGGAGCTGTTTTTT
many	.	TRBJ2-7	TRBV6-2/TRBV6-3	CASSVPGDYEQYF	TGTGCCAGCAGCGTCCCGGGTGACTACGAGCAGTACTTC
.	TRBD2	TRBJ2-7	TRBV25-1	CASSAKGLAGPYEQYF	TGTGCCAGCAGTGCCAAGGGACTAGCGGGCCCCTACGAGCAGTACTTC
.	TRBD2	TRBJ2-1	TRBV9	CASSDKGGSLYNEQFF	TGTGCCAGCAGTGATAAGGGCGGGAGCTTATACAATGAGCAGTTCTTC
.	.	TRBJ1-1	TRBV25-1	CASSPSGELRAFF	TGTGCCAGCAGCCCTTCCGGGGAGCTTCGGGCTTTCTTT
few	.	TRBJ1-1	TRBV10-3	CAIIGEDSMNTEAFF	TGTGCCATCATAGGGGAGGACAGTATGAACACTGAAGCTTTCTTT
many	.	TRBJ2-4	TRBV24-1	CATSESRGGIQYF	TGTGCCACCAGTGAGTCCAGGGGCGGCATTCAGTACTTC
.	TRBD1	TRBJ2-1	TRBV29-1	CSLIGGTGNEQFF	TGCAGCTTAATAGGGGGGACAGGCAATGAGCAGTTCTTC
few	.	TRBJ2-7	TRBV7-9	CASSAGAYEQYF	TGTGCCAGCAGCGCCGGGGCCTACGAGCAGTACTTC
.	TRBD2	TRBJ2-7	TRBV24-1	CATSEPTSGSTYEQYF	TGTGCCACCAGTGAACCGACTAGCGGGTCCACCTACGAGCAGTACTTC
.	.	TRBJ2-7	TRBV19	CASSIGSGGYSYEQYF	TGTGCCAGTAGTATCGGGTCTGGCGGTTACTCCTACGAGCAGTACTTC
many	.	TRBJ2-3	TRBV5-5	CASSSSEPSATDTQYF	TGTGCCAGCAGCTCTTCGGAGCCGTCGGCCACAGATACGCAGTATTTT
few	.	TRBJ1-1	TRBV6-1	CASSGVKGGTEAFF	TGTGCCAGCAGTGGGGTTAAGGGTGGCACTGAAGCTTTCTTT
.	.	TRBJ1-1	TRBV19	CASSIASTEAFF	TGTGCCAGTAGTATTGCGAGCACTGAAGCTTTCTTT
many	.	TRBJ2-6	TRBV6-5	CASSYSGSGANVLTF	TGTGCCAGCAGTTACTCCGGCTCTGGGGCCAACGTCCTGACTTTC
few	.	TRBJ2-5	TRBV27	CASSRTRPVGTQYF	TGTGCCAGCAGTAGGACACGCCCGGTCGGGACCCAGTACTTC
.	.	TRBJ2-6	TRBV9	CASSTHRGANVLTF	TGTGCCAGCAGCACACACAGGGGGGCCAACGTCCTGACTTTC